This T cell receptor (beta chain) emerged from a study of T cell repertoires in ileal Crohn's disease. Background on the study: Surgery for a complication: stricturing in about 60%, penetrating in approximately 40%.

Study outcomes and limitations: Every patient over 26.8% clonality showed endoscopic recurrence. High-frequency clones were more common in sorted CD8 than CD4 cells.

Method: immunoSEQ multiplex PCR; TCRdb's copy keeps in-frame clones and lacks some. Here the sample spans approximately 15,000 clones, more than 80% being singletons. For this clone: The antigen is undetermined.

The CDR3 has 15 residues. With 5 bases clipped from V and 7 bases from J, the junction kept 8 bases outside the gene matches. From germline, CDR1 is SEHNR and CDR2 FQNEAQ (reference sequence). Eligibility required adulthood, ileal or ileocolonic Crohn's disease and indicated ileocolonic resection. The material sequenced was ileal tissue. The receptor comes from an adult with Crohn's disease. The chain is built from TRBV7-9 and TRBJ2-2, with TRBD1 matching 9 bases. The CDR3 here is CASSPNRGLGGELFF. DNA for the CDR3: TGTGCCAGCAGCCCAAACAGGGGGCTAGGCGGGGAGCTGTTTTTT.